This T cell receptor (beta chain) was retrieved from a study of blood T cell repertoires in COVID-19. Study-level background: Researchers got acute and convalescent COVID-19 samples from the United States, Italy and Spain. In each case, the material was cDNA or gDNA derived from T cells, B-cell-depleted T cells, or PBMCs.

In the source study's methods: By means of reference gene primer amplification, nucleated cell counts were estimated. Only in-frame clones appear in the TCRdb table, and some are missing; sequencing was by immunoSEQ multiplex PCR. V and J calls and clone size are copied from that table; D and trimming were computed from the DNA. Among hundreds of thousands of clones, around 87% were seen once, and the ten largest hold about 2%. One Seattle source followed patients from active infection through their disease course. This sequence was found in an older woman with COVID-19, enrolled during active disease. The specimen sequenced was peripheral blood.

The CDR3 DNA reads TGTGCCAGCAGTATACAGGGGGCAGGTTCACCCCTCCACTTT. Translation gives CASSIQGAGSPLHF. The chain uses TRBV6-5 and TRBJ1-6, with 9 bases that match TRBD1. The germline V gene has CDR1 MNHEY and CDR2 SVGAGI. The CDR3 has 14 amino acids. The V and J ends lost 5 bases and 9 bases, in that order; junction bases with no gene match: 5.